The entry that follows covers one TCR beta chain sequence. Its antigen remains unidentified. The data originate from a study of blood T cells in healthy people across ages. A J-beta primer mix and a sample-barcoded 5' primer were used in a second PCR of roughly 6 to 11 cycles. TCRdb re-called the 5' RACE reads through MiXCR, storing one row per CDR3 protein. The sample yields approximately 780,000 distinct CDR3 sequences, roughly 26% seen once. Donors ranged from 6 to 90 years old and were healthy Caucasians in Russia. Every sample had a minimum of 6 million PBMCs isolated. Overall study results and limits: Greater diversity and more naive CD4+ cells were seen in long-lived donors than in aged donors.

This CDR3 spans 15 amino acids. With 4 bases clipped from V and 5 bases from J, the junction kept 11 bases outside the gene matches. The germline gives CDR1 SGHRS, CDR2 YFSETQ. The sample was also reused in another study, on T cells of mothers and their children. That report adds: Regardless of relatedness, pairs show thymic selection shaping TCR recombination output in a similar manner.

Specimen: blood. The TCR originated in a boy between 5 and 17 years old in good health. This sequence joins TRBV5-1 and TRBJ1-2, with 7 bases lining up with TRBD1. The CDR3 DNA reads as TGCGCCAGCAGCCCAGAGACAGGGTTGCCTTATGGCTACACCTTC. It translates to CASSPETGLPYGYTF.